Described below is a single T cell receptor beta chain sequence and its context. This CDR3 comprises 14 residues. Germline V gives CDR1 SEHNR, CDR2 FQNEAQ (reference sequence). V lost 5 bases and J 6 bases, leaving 11 bases between the germline ends. The data originate from a study of T cell responses to AZD1222 COVID-19 vaccine. Here immunoSEQ multiplex PCR was the method, and the copy in TCRdb shows in-frame clones only, minus some. The data show 150,000 to 200,000 clones, just under 95% seen once. This specimen consisted of peripheral blood, obtained on day 0 of AZD1222 vaccination. The rearrangement joins TRBV7-9 to TRBJ1-6; D unresolved. This sequence originates from an adult in good health. CDR3 protein: CASSPTTVNSPLHF. The DNA for the CDR3 is TGTGCCAGCAGCCCCACTACGGTTAATTCACCCCTCCACTTT.